The 21 T cell receptor beta chains in this list originate from one sample, sequenced in a study of cytomegalovirus exposure and HLA in healthy donors. The PCR employed 60 Vbeta primers together with 13 Jbeta primers. Profiling relied on immunoSEQ multiplex PCR, and the TCRdb table lists in-frame clones only, not all of them. The sample has more than 95,000 clones, about 69% seen once. The sequenced sample was PBMCs. These receptors originate from a woman aged 18-35 years in good health and CMV-seronegative.

This clone occurred a few times. The rearrangement links TRBV6-1 to TRBJ1-3; TRBD1 agrees at 7 bases. The germline CDR1 and CDR2 sequences are MNHNS and SASEGT. This CDR3 is built from 15 residues. With V trimmed by 5 bases and J by 1 base, 5 bases remained unmatched. CDR3 DNA: TGTGCCAGCAGTAAAATACAGGGGTCTGGAAACACCATATATTTT. Translated: CASSKIQGSGNTIYF.

This clone came up once. The chain links TRBV25-1 to TRBJ1-2; the D gene is possibly TRBD1 (6 bases). The CDR3 consists of 15 residues. The germline V gene encodes CDR1 MGHDK and CDR2 SYGVNS. The ends were cut back, 3 bases at V and 7 bases at J, with 18 bases in the middle. The CDR3: CASSDQGIPLGGYTF. The CDR3, as DNA: TGTGCCAGCAGTGACCAGGGGATACCCTTAGGTGGCTACACCTTC.

The chain couples TRBV28 to TRBJ2-2, with D perhaps matching TRBD1 (6 bases). The CDR3 is made up of 14 amino acids. The ends were cut back, 6 bases at V and 6 bases at J, with 14 bases in the middle. The germline V gene has CDR1 MDHEN and CDR2 SYDVKM. As DNA, the CDR3 is TGTGCCAGCAGCGTTTACAAGGGGGCCGGGGAGCTGTTTTTT. This gives the protein CASSVYKGAGELFF.

This clone was detected a few times. The V and J genes are TRBV5-6 and TRBJ2-5; D not resolved. V lost 4 bases, J lost 2 bases, and 18 bases lay in between. Germline-derived CDR1 and CDR2 are SGHDT and YYEEEE. The CDR3 sequence is 16 residues long. CDR3 protein: CASSRTRDLIQETQYF. In DNA, the CDR3 is TGTGCCAGCAGCCGAACCCGAGATCTAATTCAAGAGACCCAGTACTTC.

This clone was picked up a small number of times. This chain links TRBV5-1 with TRBJ2-5; 10 bases map to TRBD1. The CDR3 is 15 amino acids. V trimming: 0 bases; J trimming: 4 bases; junction bases outside the gene matches: 3. Germline assignment: CDR1 SGHRS and CDR2 YFSETQ. CDR3 nucleotide sequence: TGCGCCAGCAGCTTGGGCGACAGGGGGCTAGAGACCCAGTACTTC. Its translation is CASSLGDRGLETQYF.

The genes are TRBV2 and TRBJ1-4, with 10 bases identical to TRBD1. Germline V gives CDR1 SNHLY, CDR2 FYNNEI. This CDR3 spans 16 amino acids. Trimming took 6 bases from V and 5 from J; bases not matched to a gene: 9. In DNA form, the CDR3 reads TGTGCCAGCAGGAGGACAGGGGGACGGATCAATGAAAAACTGTTTTTT. Amino acid sequence: CASRRTGGRINEKLFF.

The V and J genes are TRBV7-9 and TRBJ1-1; 9 nucleotides agree with TRBD1. Looked up from germline, CDR1 is SEHNR and CDR2 is FQNEAQ (reference sequence). J gave up 4 bases and V 5 bases, and 8 bases lay outside the gene matches. The CDR3 spans 15 residues. The CDR3 DNA reads TGTGCCAGCAGCCCCCGGACAGGGGCGGGCACTGAAGCTTTCTTT. This codes for CASSPRTGAGTEAFF.

CDR3 coding DNA: TGTGCCAGCTCACCAGATTTCCGTAGCGGGGCCTCGCGGCAGTACTTC. Translation: CASSPDFRSGASRQYF. The chain links TRBV18 to TRBJ2-7, with TRBD2 matching 8 bases. The germline V gene has CDR1 KGHSH and CDR2 LQKENI. J lost 9 bases, V lost 2 bases, and 15 bases had no gene match. The CDR3 runs to 16 residues. The whole variable domain, remainder taken from reference TRBV18 and TRBJ2-7, is NAGVMQNPRHLVRRRGQEARLRCSPMKGHSHVYWYRQLPEEGLKFMVYLQKENIIDESGMPKERFSAEFPKEGPSILRIQQVVRGDSAAYFCASSPDFRSGASRQYFGPGTRLTVT.

The J gene is TRBJ1-6, the V gene TRBV19; 7 nucleotides line up with TRBD1. Germline lookup yields CDR1 LNHDA and CDR2 SQIVND (reference sequence). J lost 14 bases, V lost 4 bases, and 11 bases had no gene match. The CDR3 sequence is 14 residues long. For the CDR3, the DNA is TGTGCCAGTAGTACCTCGGACACAGGGGTTGCCCTCCACTTT. Translating gives CASSTSDTGVALHF.

The rearrangement joins TRBV14 to TRBJ2-1; 9 bases map to TRBD2. There are 17 residues in the CDR3. Germline V gene lookup returns CDR1 SGHDN and CDR2 FVKESK. V was clipped by 0 bases and J by 5 bases; unmatched bases: 8. The CDR3 DNA reads as TGTGCCAGCAGCCAAGATCTTCAGCGGGGGGTCGACAATGAGCAGTTCTTC. It is translated as CASSQDLQRGVDNEQFF.

V and J are TRBV6-1 and TRBJ2-3, with D maybe TRBD1 (5 bases). V was pared by 6 bases and J by 0 bases, with 10 bases between. The CDR3 has 14 amino acids. The germline gives CDR1 MNHNS, CDR2 SASEGT. CDR3 sequence: CASRPGFSTDTQYF. The CDR3 DNA sequence: TGTGCCAGCAGACCAGGGTTTAGCACAGATACGCAGTATTTT.

V usage is TRBV6-5 and J usage is TRBJ1-5, with 7 bases matching TRBD1. The trim removed 6 bases at V and 4 bases at J, leaving 9 bases unmatched. Germline CDR1 and CDR2: MNHEY and SVGAGI. This CDR3 region has 15 residues. CDR3 region: CASSAKGARNQPQHF. The CDR3, as DNA: TGTGCCAGCAGCGCTAAGGGGGCGAGGAATCAGCCCCAGCATTTT.

The rearrangement joins TRBV27 to TRBJ1-3; D not certain. Germline assignment: CDR1 MNHEY and CDR2 SMNVEV (reference sequence). The CDR3 has 16 amino acids. The V end was cut by 0 bases, the J end by 0 bases, with 9 bases between. The CDR3 DNA follows: TGTGCCAGCAGTTTATCGTCCAAATCCTCTGGAAACACCATATATTTT. Its translation: CASSLSSKSSGNTIYF.

J is TRBJ2-3 and V is TRBV7-2; D is uncertain. The CDR3 length is 14 residues. Trimming took 7 bases from V and 0 from J, leaving 11 bases between them. The germline gives CDR1 SGHTA, CDR2 FQGNSA. The CDR3 DNA is TGTGCCAGCAAAAGAACTACCAGCACAGATACGCAGTATTTT. This sequence encodes CASKRTTSTDTQYF.

CDR3 in DNA: TGTGCCAGCAGTTACGGCCGGGGGGCTGCTGGAAACACCATATATTTT. Residues: CASSYGRGAAGNTIYF. The chain couples TRBV6-5 to TRBJ1-3; weak D call: TRBD1 (6 bases). V lost 2 bases to trimming and J lost 2 bases, with 13 bases between them. The CDR3 has 16 residues. The germline V gene encodes CDR1 MNHEY and CDR2 SVGAGI.

This chain uses TRBV2 with TRBJ1-2; D gene ambiguous. Trimming pared 7 bases from V and 0 bases from J, leaving 9 bases between. Germline V gene lookup returns CDR1 SNHLY and CDR2 FYNNEI. The CDR3 has 13 residues. CDR3 loop: CASTLYANYGYTF. The CDR3 region has the DNA TGTGCCAGCACCCTATACGCTAACTATGGCTACACCTTC.

The chain couples TRBV10-2 to TRBJ1-1; D remains unclear. Germline lookup yields CDR1 WSHSY and CDR2 SAAADI. V shed 6 bases and J shed 2 bases, with 4 bases lying between them. This CDR3 has 11 residues. CDR3 protein: CASSLNTEAFF. As DNA, the CDR3 is TGCGCCAGCAGCCTAAACACTGAAGCTTTCTTT.

The chain has TRBV6-5 and TRBJ2-3, with 10 nucleotides matching TRBD2. V was pared by 4 bases and J by 2 bases, with 6 bases of the junction left unmatched. Germline CDR1 MNHEY, CDR2 SVGAGI. The CDR3 has 16 amino acids. CDR3 protein: CASSSQRGGFTDTQYF. The DNA of the CDR3 is TGTGCCAGCAGTTCCCAGCGGGGGGGCTTCACAGATACGCAGTATTTT.

The chain uses TRBV7-2 and TRBJ2-7, with 12 nucleotides matching TRBD2. V was pared by 0 bases and J by 2 bases, with 5 bases of the junction left unmatched. In germline, CDR1 is SGHTA, CDR2 FQGNSA. This CDR3 has 17 residues. CDR3 DNA sequence: TGTGCCAGCAGCTTAGCGGGACTAGCGGGCGATCCCTACGAGCAGTACTTC. As protein: CASSLAGLAGDPYEQYF.

This sequence joins TRBV18 and TRBJ2-3; D might be TRBD1 (5 bases). V gave up 3 bases and J gave up 2 bases, with 9 bases separating them. Germline assignment: CDR1 KGHSH and CDR2 LQKENI. The CDR3 contains 14 residues. The CDR3: CASSPPTVTDTQYF. The DNA for the CDR3 is TGTGCCAGCTCACCTCCGACAGTCACAGATACGCAGTATTTT. Using reference TRBV18 and TRBJ2-3 for the parts outside the CDR3, the full variable domain is NAGVMQNPRHLVRRRGQEARLRCSPMKGHSHVYWYRQLPEEGLKFMVYLQKENIIDESGMPKERFSAEFPKEGPSILRIQQVVRGDSAAYFCASSPPTVTDTQYFGPGTRLTVL.

The CDR3 nucleotides read TGCGCCAGCAGCTTCTCTAGCACAGATACGCAGTATTTT. Residues: CASSFSSTDTQYF. The chain is built from TRBV5-1 and TRBJ2-3, with D unclear. Germline V gene lookup returns CDR1 SGHRS and CDR2 YFSETQ. The ends were cut back, 2 bases at V and 0 bases at J, with 4 bases in the middle. CDR3 length equals 13 residues.